Shown below are 21 T cell receptor beta chains from a single sample sequenced in a study of blood T cell repertoires in COVID-19. Profiled with immunoSEQ multiplex PCR; TCRdb holds only in-frame clones, not every one. The sample lists fewer than 250,000 clones; around four fifths were seen once. The specimen was peripheral blood. These receptors came from a woman aged 55-75 years with active or convalescent COVID-19.

V gene TRBV6-5 combines with J gene TRBJ1-6; D perhaps matches TRBD1 (5 bases). Trimming took off 7 bases at V and 10 bases at J, with 14 bases between the two ends. This CDR3 is 13 amino acids long. Germline-derived CDR1 and CDR2 are MNHEY and SVGAGI. The CDR3 DNA reads TGTGCCAGCACGGCAGGGAAGGGGTCACCCCTCCACTTT. It translates to CASTAGKGSPLHF.

V gene TRBV7-8 combines with J gene TRBJ2-3; 11 positions agree with TRBD2. Germline CDR1 and CDR2: SGHVS and FQNEAQ. The CDR3 loop spans 16 amino acids. V was pared by 4 bases and J by 2 bases, with 5 bases of the junction left unmatched. CDR3 protein: CASSSRLAGSTDTQYF. The DNA of the CDR3 is TGTGCCAGCAGCTCCAGACTAGCGGGGTCCACAGATACGCAGTATTTT. Complete variable domain (other parts from reference TRBV7-8 and TRBJ2-3): GAGVSQSPRYKVAKRGQDVALRCDPISGHVSLFWYQQALGQGPEFLTYFQNEAQLDKSGLPSDRFFAERPEGSVSTLKIQRTQQEDSAVYLCASSSRLAGSTDTQYFGPGTRLTVL.

This clone has more than one count but fewer than ten. The genes are TRBV5-4 and TRBJ2-4; possible D gene TRBD2, 7 bases. The length of the CDR3 is 16 residues. The V gene's germline CDR1 is SGHNT and CDR2 YYREEE (reference sequence). Trimming pared 1 base from V and 1 base from J, leaving 12 bases between. The CDR3 DNA reads as TGTGCCAGCAGCTTGATGGGGGGGCTTGCCAAAAACATTCAGTACTTC. This codes for CASSLMGGLAKNIQYF.

The rearrangement uses TRBV7-6 and TRBJ2-1, with D perhaps TRBD2 (6 bases). This CDR3 spans 16 amino acids. V was pared by 4 bases and J by 0 bases, with 13 bases between. Germline V gene lookup returns CDR1 SGHVS and CDR2 FNYEAQ. DNA of the CDR3: TGTGCCAGCAGCTCAACGGGGGAAAGCTCCTACAATGAGCAGTTCTTC. Translating gives CASSSTGESSYNEQFF.

The V call is TRBV29-1, the J call TRBJ1-4, with 7 nucleotides matching TRBD1. Trimming took 5 bases from V and 7 from J; bases not matched to a gene: 7. Germline V gene data show CDR1 as SQVTM and CDR2 as ANQGSEA. The CDR3 sequence is 13 residues long. The CDR3 DNA is TGCAGCGTTACAGGGGAAGGGGGTGAAAAACTGTTTTTT. Amino acids: CSVTGEGGEKLFF. Full variable domain (rest looked up from reference TRBV29-1 and TRBJ1-4): SAVISQKPSRDICQRGTSLTIQCQVDSQVTMMFWYRQQPGQSLTLIATANQGSEATYESGFVIDKFPISRPNLTFSTLTVSNMSPEDSSIYLCSVTGEGGEKLFFGSGTQLSVL.

Notes on this clone: Its ends do not fully match the called genes, so a read error is possible. The V call is TRBV7-7, the J call TRBJ2-5; maybe TRBD2 (7 bases). Germline-derived CDR1 and CDR2 are SSHAT and FNYEAQ (reference sequence). The CDR3 covers 16 residues. Here the CDR3 reads CASSLALGGAGETQYF. CDR3 DNA: TGTGCTAGCAGCTTAGCGTTGGGGGGGGCTGGAGAGACCCAGTACTTC.

This clone was found once. The chain employs TRBV5-1 and TRBJ1-1; 8 bases match TRBD1. The CDR3 loop spans 17 amino acids. Germline CDR1 is SGHRS and CDR2 is YFSETQ. The V and J ends lost 3 bases and 1 base, in that order; junction bases with no gene match: 11. The CDR3 nucleotides are TGCGCCAGCAGCTCCGTCTACGCAGGGGGCTCGAACACTGAAGCTTTCTTT. Its protein is CASSSVYAGGSNTEAFF.

This clone was seen only a few times. The chain combines TRBV19 with TRBJ1-1; TRBD1 matches 11 bases. This CDR3 has 13 amino acids. The ends lost 5 bases at V and 5 bases at J; junction bases unmatched: 1. Germline assignment: CDR1 LNHDA and CDR2 SQIVND (reference sequence). The CDR3 region has the DNA TGTGCCAGTAGTGGGGACAGGGGGACTGAAGCTTTCTTT. As protein: CASSGDRGTEAFF.

The V call is TRBV4-2, the J call TRBJ2-3; 12 positions match TRBD2. Trimming took 2 bases from V and 0 from J; bases not matched to a gene: 9. Germline V gene sequence: CDR1 LGHNA, CDR2 YNFKEQ. This CDR3 comprises 19 residues. CDR3 sequence (DNA): TGTGCCAGCAGCCAACAATTGGGACTAGCGGGCCTTAGCACAGATACGCAGTATTTT. Translation gives CASSQQLGLAGLSTDTQYF.

The chain links TRBV21-1 to TRBJ2-3; the D segment call TRBD1 is taken from the table without a DNA check. TRBV21-1 is a pseudogene segment. This CDR3 has 19 amino acids. The CDR3 DNA follows: TGTGCCAGCAGCAAATGGGGACCCGATGACAGGTTCTACACAGATACGCAGTATTTT. This encodes CASSKWGPDDRFYTDTQYF.

This clone was seen more than once but under ten times. The chain links TRBV6-1 to TRBJ1-6; D gene unclear. The CDR3 extends over 15 amino acids. Trimming removed 3 bases from V and 5 bases from J, with 11 bases in between. Per the germline V gene, CDR1 is MNHNS and CDR2 is SASEGT. The CDR3 reads CASSDLEVDNSPLHF. DNA of the CDR3: TGTGCCAGCAGTGACCTAGAAGTGGATAATTCACCCCTCCACTTT.

This clone was seen a handful of times. The V call is TRBV5-1, the J call TRBJ2-7; TRBD1 agrees at 9 bases. The V gene's germline CDR1 is SGHRS and CDR2 YFSETQ. With V trimmed by 6 bases and J by 6 bases, 16 bases remained unmatched. The CDR3 is 16 amino acids. CDR3 loop: CASILRPRDRDFEQYV. Written as DNA, the CDR3 is TGCGCCAGCATACTACGCCCCCGGGACAGGGACTTCGAGCAGTACGTC.

Notes on this clone: The junction departs from germline at one end; a sequencing error may be responsible. The chain combines TRBV6-5 with TRBJ1-2; D is possibly TRBD1 (5 bases). This CDR3 is 11 amino acids long. CDR1 is MNHEY and CDR2 is SVGAGI in the germline V gene. The CDR3 here is CASSYSGRVFF. The CDR3 bases are TGTGCCAGCAGTTACTCAGGCAGGGTCTTCTTC.

This clone came up once. This chain joins TRBV19 and TRBJ2-5; TRBD1 agrees at 9 bases. This CDR3 is 14 amino acids long. Germline CDR1 is LNHDA and CDR2 is SQIVND (reference sequence). J gave up 2 bases and V 6 bases, and 4 bases lay outside the gene matches. The DNA for the CDR3 is TGTGCCAGTAGGGGGGACAGGGTGCAAGAGACCCAGTACTTC. Its translation: CASRGDRVQETQYF.

The rearrangement uses TRBV3-1 (or the pseudogene TRBV3-2) and TRBJ1-3; D remains unclear. In germline, CDR1 is LGHDT, CDR2 YNNKEL (reference sequence). Trimming took 0 bases from V and 0 from J, leaving 12 bases between them. This CDR3 contains 17 residues. The CDR3 bases are TGTGCCAGCAGCCAAGAATACACGTACGTCTCTGGAAACACCATATATTTT. Translated: CASSQEYTYVSGNTIYF.

The sample holds one count of this clone. The chain joins TRBV19 to TRBJ2-1; perhaps TRBD2 as D (6 bases). CDR1 LNHDA and CDR2 SQIVND come from the germline V gene (reference sequence). The CDR3 is 15 amino acids. V lost 3 bases and J lost 3, with 12 bases in between. The CDR3 DNA reads TGTGCCAGTAGTATCGGGAGAGAGGGCTACAATGAGCAGTTCTTC. This translates into CASSIGREGYNEQFF.

The chain couples TRBV6-5 to TRBJ1-3, with 8 bases that match TRBD1. Germline CDR1 is MNHEY and CDR2 is SVGAGI. The V and J ends lost 0 bases and 2 bases, in that order; junction bases with no gene match: 0. The CDR3 is 15 amino acids. The CDR3 region is CASSYSTGAGNTIYF. CDR3 nucleotides: TGTGCCAGCAGTTACTCGACAGGGGCTGGAAACACCATATATTTT.

V is TRBV5-6 and J is TRBJ1-2; 8 nucleotides line up with TRBD1. The CDR3 is 15 amino acids. Trimming removed 2 bases from V and 4 bases from J; junction bases left unmatched: 7. Germline assignment: CDR1 SGHDT and CDR2 YYEEEE. CDR3 sequence (DNA): TGTGCCAGCAGCTTATTGGACAGGGAGGGCTATGGCTACACCTTC. Residues: CASSLLDREGYGYTF.

There are a few counts of this clone. This rearrangement joins TRBV6-5 to TRBJ2-1; perhaps TRBD1 as D (5 bases). CDR1 and CDR2 from the germline V gene are MNHEY and SVGAGI. The V end was cut by 0 bases, the J end by 3 bases, with 9 bases between. The CDR3 totals 15 residues. In DNA, the CDR3 is TGTGCCAGCAGTTACTCGAAAGGGGTCTACAATGAGCAGTTCTTC. Its protein product is CASSYSKGVYNEQFF.

The V gene is TRBV11-2, the J gene TRBJ2-7; TRBD2 matches at 7 bases. The J segment lost 2 bases and the V segment lost 5 bases, leaving 12 bases of the junction unmatched. The CDR3 loop spans 16 amino acids. Germline CDR1 is SGHAT and CDR2 is FQNNGV. CDR3 sequence reads: CASSPLVGGRPYEQYF. The CDR3 DNA reads TGTGCCAGCAGCCCGCTGGTGGGAGGGCGACCCTACGAGCAGTACTTC.

This rearrangement joins TRBV6-1 to TRBJ1-2; D remains ambiguous. The CDR3 length is 17 residues. Germline V CDR1 and CDR2: MNHNS, SASEGT. Trimming cost V 3 bases and J 5 bases, with 22 bases left between them. The CDR3 here is CASSDYSGSGNFYGYTF. The CDR3 nucleotides are TGTGCCAGCAGTGATTATTCTGGGTCAGGAAATTTTTATGGCTACACCTTC.